This T cell receptor (beta chain) was sequenced for a study of human T cells and chemical hapten exposure. Turning to the study itself: Small differences in pooled library volume mainly drove the variation in TCR yields per sample.

This clonotype was observed a handful of times. No antigen is known for it. In the original workflow: Counts of TCRs in each sample centred on a median of 95,638 and extended from approximately 25,000 to 650,000. Using its own MiXCR run on the 5' RACE reads, TCRdb lists one record per CDR3 protein. TCRdb, rather than the study authors, made the V and J calls. This sample yields about 81,000 distinct CDR3 sequences, of which 15% are seen a single time; under 7.5% belongs to the top ten. Extraction yielded total RNA from whole blood (unfractionated). The CDR3 has 14 residues. The junction had 6 bases not matched to a gene; V was cut back by 6 bases and J by 3 bases. Whole-study results and caveats: The study found that DPC sensitization did not change TCRs above 1 in 1000 frequency.

The sequence came from a female donor in good health. The chain has TRBV12-3 or TRBV12-4 and TRBJ2-3; 7 bases align to TRBD2. The CDR3 spells CASSLREATDTQYF. The DNA for the CDR3 is TGTGCCAGCAGCTTACGGGAGGCAACAGATACGCAGTATTTT.